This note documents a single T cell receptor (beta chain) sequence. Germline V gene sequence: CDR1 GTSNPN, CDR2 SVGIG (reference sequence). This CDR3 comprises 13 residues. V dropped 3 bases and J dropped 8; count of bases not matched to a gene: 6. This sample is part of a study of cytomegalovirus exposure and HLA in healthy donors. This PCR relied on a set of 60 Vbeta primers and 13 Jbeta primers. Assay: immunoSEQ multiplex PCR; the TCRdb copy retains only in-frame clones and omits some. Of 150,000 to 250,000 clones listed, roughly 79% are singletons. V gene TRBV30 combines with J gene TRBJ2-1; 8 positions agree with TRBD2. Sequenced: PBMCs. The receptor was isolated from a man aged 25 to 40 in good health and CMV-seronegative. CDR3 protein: CAWSWREEDEQFF. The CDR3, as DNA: TGTGCCTGGAGCTGGCGGGAGGAAGATGAGCAGTTCTTC.